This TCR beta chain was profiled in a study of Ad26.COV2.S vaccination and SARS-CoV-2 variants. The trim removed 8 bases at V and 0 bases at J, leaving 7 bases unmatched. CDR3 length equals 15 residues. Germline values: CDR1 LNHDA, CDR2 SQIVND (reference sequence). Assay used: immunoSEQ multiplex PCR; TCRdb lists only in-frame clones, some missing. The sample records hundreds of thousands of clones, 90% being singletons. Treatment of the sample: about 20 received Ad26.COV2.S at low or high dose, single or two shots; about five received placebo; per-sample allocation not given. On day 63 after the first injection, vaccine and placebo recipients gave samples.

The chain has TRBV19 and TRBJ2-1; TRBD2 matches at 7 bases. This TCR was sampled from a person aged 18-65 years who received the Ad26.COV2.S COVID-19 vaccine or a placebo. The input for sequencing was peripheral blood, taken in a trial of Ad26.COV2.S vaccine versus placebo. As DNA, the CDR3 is TGTGCCAGTGGCGGCGGCGGGAGCTCCTACAATGAGCAGTTCTTC. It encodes CASGGGGSSYNEQFF. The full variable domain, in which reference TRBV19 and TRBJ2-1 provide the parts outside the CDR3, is DGGITQSPKYLFRKEGQNVTLSCEQNLNHDAMYWYRQDPGQGLRLIYYSQIVNDFQKGDIAEGYSVSREKKESFPLTVTSAQKNPTAFYLCASGGGGSSYNEQFFGPGTRLTVL.